This is a list of T cell receptor beta chains from one sample in a study of T cells expressing NK-cell markers. Reprocessing the 5' RACE reads, TCRdb reports a single entry for every CDR3 protein and omits DNA. Its table lists some 450,000 distinct CDR3 sequences. The sequenced material came from blood T cells: a sorted CD56 or NKG2C T cell subset, CD4+ or CD8+ T cells, or bulk PBMC T cells (not recorded which). The source of these receptors is a woman aged 18 to 69 in good health. CDR3s include the opening cysteine and the closing phenylalanine or tryptophan.

j_gene | v_gene | len | CDR3aa
TRBJ2-4 | TRBV28 | 15 | CASSLSGKAKNIQYF
TRBJ2-7 | TRBV4-2 | 15 | CASSLGLDRPYEQYF
TRBJ2-3 | TRBV30 | 14 | CACTLAPSTDTQYF
TRBJ2-3 | TRBV20-1 | 15 | CSARDGTSKSDTQYF
TRBJ1-2 | TRBV5-1 | 15 | CASSLYPGLEYGYTF
TRBJ1-2 | TRBV27 | 14 | CASSLYPLDNGYTF
TRBJ2-3 | TRBV29-1 | 13 | CSVAGGVTDTQYF
TRBJ2-5 | TRBV7-9 | 17 | CARPAESGRLAGSIECF
TRBJ1-2 | TRBV5-5 | 12 | CASSLDGSGYTF
TRBJ2-2 | TRBV5-5 | 14 | CASSFGANTGELFF
TRBJ2-5 | TRBV6-5 | 15 | CASSYETGGEETQYF
TRBJ1-5 | TRBV6-5 | 13 | CASSYGTNQPQHF
TRBJ1-1 | TRBV20-1 | 14 | CSASSGTANTEAFF
TRBJ2-1 | TRBV6-2/TRBV6-3 | 18 | CASSYSTRSPGAYNEQFF
TRBJ2-5 | TRBV2 | 15 | CASSETSGIRETQYF
TRBJ2-3 | TRBV3-1 | 15 | CASSPTGSLGDTQYF
TRBJ1-3 | TRBV5-1 | 15 | CASSLDNRGLDTIYF
TRBJ2-4 | TRBV6-1 | 15 | CASRARQSDKNIQYF
TRBJ2-1 | TRBV6-1 | 17 | CASSPRPGRSSYNEQFF
TRBJ1-1 | TRBV12-3/TRBV12-4 | 12 | CASSLRLVEAFF